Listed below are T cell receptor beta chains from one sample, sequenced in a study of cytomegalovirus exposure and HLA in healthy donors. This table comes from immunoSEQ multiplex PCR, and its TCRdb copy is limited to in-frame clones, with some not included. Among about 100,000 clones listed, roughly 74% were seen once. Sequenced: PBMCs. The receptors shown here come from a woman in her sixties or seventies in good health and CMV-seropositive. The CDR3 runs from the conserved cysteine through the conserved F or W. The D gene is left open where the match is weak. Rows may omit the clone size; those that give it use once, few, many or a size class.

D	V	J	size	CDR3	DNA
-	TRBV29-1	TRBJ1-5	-	CSVGLVDQPQHF	TGCAGCGTTGGGCTGGTCGATCAGCCCCAGCATTTT
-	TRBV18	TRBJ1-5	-	CASSPTVDQPQHF	TGTGCCAGCTCACCGACAGTCGATCAGCCCCAGCATTTT
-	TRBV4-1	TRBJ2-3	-	CASSQEGWDSRRPASTDTQYF	TGCGCCAGCAGCCAAGAAGGATGGGACTCCCGGAGGCCCGCTAGCACAGATACGCAGTATTTT
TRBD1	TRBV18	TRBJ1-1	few	CASSPARPWTGDRGTEAFF	TGTGCCAGCTCACCCGCGAGACCTTGGACAGGGGATAGGGGCACTGAAGCTTTCTTT
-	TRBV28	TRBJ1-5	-	CASSSQDTRPQHF	TGTGCCAGCAGTTCCCAGGACACTCGGCCCCAGCATTTT
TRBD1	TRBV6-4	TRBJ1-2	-	CATRDSLGGYTF	TGTGCCACCCGGGACAGTCTGGGAGGCTACACCTTC
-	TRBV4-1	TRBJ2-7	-	CASSQAQLASTYEQYF	TGCGCCAGCAGCCAAGCCCAGCTAGCGAGTACCTACGAGCAGTACTTC
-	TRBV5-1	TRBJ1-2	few	CASSLDGQAVGYGYTF	TGCGCCAGCAGCTTGGATGGCCAGGCTGTTGGCTATGGCTACACCTTC
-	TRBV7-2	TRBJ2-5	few	CASSSRVSEETQYF	TGTGCCAGCAGTTCCCGGGTTAGCGAAGAGACCCAGTACTTC
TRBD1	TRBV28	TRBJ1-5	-	CASSFRTGYGQPQHF	TGTGCCAGCAGTTTCCGGACAGGGTATGGTCAGCCCCAGCATTTT
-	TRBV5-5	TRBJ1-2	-	CASSLAVRGGYGYTF	TGTGCCAGCAGCTTGGCCGTGAGGGGAGGCTATGGCTACACCTTC
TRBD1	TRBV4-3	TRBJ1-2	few	CASSHMDRRNYGYTF	TGCGCCAGCAGCCACATGGACAGGCGGAACTATGGCTACACCTTC
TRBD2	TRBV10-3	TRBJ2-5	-	CASERGGGQETQYF	TGTGCCAGCGAGCGGGGGGGCGGTCAAGAGACCCAGTACTTC
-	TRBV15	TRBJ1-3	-	CATSRDRTIAGNTIYF	TGTGCCACCAGCAGAGATCGGACAATTGCTGGAAACACCATATATTTT
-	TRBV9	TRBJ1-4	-	CASSARGEANEKLFF	TGTGCCAGCAGCGCCAGAGGCGAGGCTAATGAAAAACTGTTTTTT
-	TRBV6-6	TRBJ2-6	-	CASSYSAGAGANVLTF	TGTGCCAGCAGTTACTCGGCAGGGGCTGGGGCCAACGTCCTGACTTTC
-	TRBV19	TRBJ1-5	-	CASSHRGNNQPQHF	TGTGCCAGTAGTCACCGGGGAAACAATCAGCCCCAGCATTTT